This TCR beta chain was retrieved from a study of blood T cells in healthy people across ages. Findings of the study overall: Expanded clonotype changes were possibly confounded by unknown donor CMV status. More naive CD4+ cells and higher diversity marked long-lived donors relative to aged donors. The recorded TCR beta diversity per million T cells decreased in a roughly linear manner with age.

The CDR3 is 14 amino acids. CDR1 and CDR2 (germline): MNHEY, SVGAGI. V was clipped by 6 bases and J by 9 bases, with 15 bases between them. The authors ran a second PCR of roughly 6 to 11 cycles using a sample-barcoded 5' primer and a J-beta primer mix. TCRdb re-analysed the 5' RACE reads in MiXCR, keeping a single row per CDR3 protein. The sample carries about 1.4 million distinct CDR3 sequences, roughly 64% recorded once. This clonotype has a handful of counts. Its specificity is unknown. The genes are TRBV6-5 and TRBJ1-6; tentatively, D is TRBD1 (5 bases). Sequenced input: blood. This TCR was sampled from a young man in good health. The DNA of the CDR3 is TGTGCCAGCAGCCCTGCCAGGGTCGGTTCACCCCTCCACTTT. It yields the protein CASSPARVGSPLHF.